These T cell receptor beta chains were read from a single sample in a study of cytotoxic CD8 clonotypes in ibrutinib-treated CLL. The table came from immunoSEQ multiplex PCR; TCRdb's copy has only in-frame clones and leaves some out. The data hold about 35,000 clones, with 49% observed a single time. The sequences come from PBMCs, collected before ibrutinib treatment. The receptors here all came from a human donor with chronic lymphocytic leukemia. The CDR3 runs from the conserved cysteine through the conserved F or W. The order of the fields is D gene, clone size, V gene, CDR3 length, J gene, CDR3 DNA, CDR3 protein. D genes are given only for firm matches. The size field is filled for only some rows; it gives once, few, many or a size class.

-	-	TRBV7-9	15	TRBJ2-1	TGTGCCAGCAGCTCCCCCCACAGTATGGGGAATGAGCAGTTCTTC	CASSSPHSMGNEQFF
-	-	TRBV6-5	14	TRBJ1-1	TGTGCCAGCAGTCGATCCAGGATTCCCACTGAAGCTTTCTTT	CASSRSRIPTEAFF
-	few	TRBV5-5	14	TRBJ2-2	TGTGCCAGCAGCTTCACAGGGTCAACCGGGGAGCTGTTTTTT	CASSFTGSTGELFF
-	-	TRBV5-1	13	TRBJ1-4	TGCGCCAGCAGCTCTCGAACTAATGAAAAACTGTTTTTT	CASSSRTNEKLFF
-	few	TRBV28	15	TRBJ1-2	TGTGCCAGCAGGATAACTTCCGGTCGGGGTGATGGCTACACCTTC	CASRITSGRGDGYTF
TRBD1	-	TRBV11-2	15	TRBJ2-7	TGTGCCAGCAGCTTAGTCCGGGACAGGGACTACGAGCAGTACTTC	CASSLVRDRDYEQYF
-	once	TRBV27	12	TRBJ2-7	TGTGCCAGCAGGGGGATCACGTACGAGCAGTACTTC	CASRGITYEQYF
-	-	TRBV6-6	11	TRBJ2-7	TGTGCCAGCAGTTCGAACTACGAGCAGTACTTC	CASSSNYEQYF
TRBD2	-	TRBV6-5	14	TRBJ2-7	TGTGCCAGCAGCCCCGGGACTAGCGGCTACGAGCAGTACTTC	CASSPGTSGYEQYF
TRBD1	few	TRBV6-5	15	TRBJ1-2	TGTGCCAGCAGTTACGCGCTCGGACAGGGCTATGGCTACACCTTC	CASSYALGQGYGYTF
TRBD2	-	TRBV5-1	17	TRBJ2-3	TGCGCCAGCAGCTTGGGCCTAGCGGGGGCGCTCACAGATACGCAGTATTTT	CASSLGLAGALTDTQYF
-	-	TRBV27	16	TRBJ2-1	TGTGCCAGCAGTTTACAGGGGACTCGTACCTACAATGAGCAGTTCTTC	CASSLQGTRTYNEQFF
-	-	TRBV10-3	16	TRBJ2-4	TGTGCCATCAGTGAGTCGGATGTTATGGCCAAAAACATTCAGTACTTC	CAISESDVMAKNIQYF
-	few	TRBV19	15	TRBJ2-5	TGTGCCAGTAGTCTAGCTCTGGGGGGTCAAGAGACCCAGTACTTC	CASSLALGGQETQYF
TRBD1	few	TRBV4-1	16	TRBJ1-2	TGCGCCAGCAGCCAAGATAACAGGGGGCGGAACTATGGCTACACCTTC	CASSQDNRGRNYGYTF
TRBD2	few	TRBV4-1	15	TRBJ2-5	TGCGCCAGCAGCCAAACGGGACTAGCGGGGGGGGACCAGTACTTC	CASSQTGLAGGDQYF
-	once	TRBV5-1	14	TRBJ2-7	TGCGCCAGCAGCTTAGGGAATTCGGGCGACGAGCAGTACTTC	CASSLGNSGDEQYF
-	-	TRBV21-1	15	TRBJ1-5	TGTGCCAGCCACGTCCCAGGGGCAAAGAATCAGCCCCAGCATTTT	CASHVPGAKNQPQHF
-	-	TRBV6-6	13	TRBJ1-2	TGTGCCAGCTCCCCAAACGCGGCTTCGGGCTACACCTTC	CASSPNAASGYTF
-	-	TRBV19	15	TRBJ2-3	TGTGCCAGTAGTATAATGGGCTACCTGACAGATACGCAGTATTTT	CASSIMGYLTDTQYF
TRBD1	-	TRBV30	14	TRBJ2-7	TGTGCCTGGAGTCCCGGGACAGGGGATCGCGAGCAGTACTTC	CAWSPGTGDREQYF
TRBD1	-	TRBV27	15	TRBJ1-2	TGTGCCAGCAGTTTCCGTCAGGGGGGTAACTATGGCTACACCTTC	CASSFRQGGNYGYTF
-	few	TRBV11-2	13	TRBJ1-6	TGTGCCAGCAGCTTAGCCTATAATTCACCCCTCCACTTT	CASSLAYNSPLHF
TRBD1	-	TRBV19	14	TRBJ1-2	TGTGCCAGTAGTCCCCAGACAGGGACCTATGGCTACACCTTC	CASSPQTGTYGYTF
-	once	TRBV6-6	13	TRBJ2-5	TGTGCCAGCAGCTCCGGCCCCGCGGGGACCCAGTACTTC	CASSSGPAGTQYF
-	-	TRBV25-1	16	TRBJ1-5	TGTGCCAGCAGTGAATATAATTTCGGGGGTGGGCAGCCCCAGCATTTT	CASSEYNFGGGQPQHF
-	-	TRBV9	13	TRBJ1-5	TGTGCCAGCAGCCCGTTTGGCAATCAGCCCCAGCATTTT	CASSPFGNQPQHF
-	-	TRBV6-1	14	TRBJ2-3	TGTGCCAGCAGTGGTACCACGACAGTCGGGGGGCAGTATTTT	CASSGTTTVGGQYF
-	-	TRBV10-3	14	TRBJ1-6	TGTGCCATCAGTGTTGGACAGAATAATTCACCCCTCCACTTT	CAISVGQNNSPLHF
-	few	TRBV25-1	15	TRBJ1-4	TGTGCCAGCACCTTATCTGGGACGCTGAATGAAAAACTGTTTTTT	CASTLSGTLNEKLFF
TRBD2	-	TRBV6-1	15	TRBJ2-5	TGTGCCAGCACCGGGACTAGCGCTTCCAAAGAGACCCAGTACTTC	CASTGTSASKETQYF
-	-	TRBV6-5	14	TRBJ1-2	TGTGCCAGCAGTTTACAGGGATCGAGCTATGGCTACACCTTC	CASSLQGSSYGYTF
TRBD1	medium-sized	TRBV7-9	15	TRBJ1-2	TGTGCCAGCAGCTTAGAAGGGGGCTTGGACTATGGCTACACCTTC	CASSLEGGLDYGYTF
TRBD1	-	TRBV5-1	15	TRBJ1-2	TGCGCCAGCAGCCAGGACAGGGGGGTTAACTATGGCTACACCTTC	CASSQDRGVNYGYTF
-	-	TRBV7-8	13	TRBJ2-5	TGTGCCAGCAGCAGAGACAGACAAGAGACCCAGTACTTC	CASSRDRQETQYF
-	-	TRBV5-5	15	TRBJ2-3	TGTGCCAGCAGCTTGGGGTCTGGGTTCACAGATACGCAGTATTTT	CASSLGSGFTDTQYF
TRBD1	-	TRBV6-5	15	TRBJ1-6	TGTGCCAGCAGAATGACAGGGTCCGGTAATTCACCCCTCCACTTT	CASRMTGSGNSPLHF
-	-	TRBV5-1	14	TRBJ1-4	TGCGCCAGCAGCTTGGAGATGCGGGATGAAAAACTGTTTTTT	CASSLEMRDEKLFF
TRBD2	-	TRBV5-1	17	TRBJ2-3	TGCGCCAGCAGCTTGACCCCTAGCGGGGGGGGCACAGATACGCAGTATTTT	CASSLTPSGGGTDTQYF
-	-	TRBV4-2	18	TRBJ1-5	TGTGCCAGCAGCCAAGATCTCCTTGTGTCAGCGAGCAATCAGCCCCAGCATTTT	CASSQDLLVSASNQPQHF
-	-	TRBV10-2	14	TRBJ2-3	TGCGCCAGCAGTTTCGGGGGGCGTGGAGATACGCAGTATTTT	CASSFGGRGDTQYF
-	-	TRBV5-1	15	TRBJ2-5	TGCGCCAGCAGCTTGGGAACAGGGTACCAAGAGACCCAGTACTTC	CASSLGTGYQETQYF
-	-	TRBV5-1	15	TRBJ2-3	TGCGCCAGCACCCAAAGAGGAGGGGGCGTAGATACGCAGTATTTT	CASTQRGGGVDTQYF
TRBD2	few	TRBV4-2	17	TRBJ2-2	TGTGCCAGCAGCCAAACTCTAGGACTAGCCGGCACCGGGGAGCTGTTTTTT	CASSQTLGLAGTGELFF
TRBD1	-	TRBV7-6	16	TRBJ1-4	TGTGCCAGCAGCCATGGGACAGTCGGACTCGCTGAAAAACTGTTTTTT	CASSHGTVGLAEKLFF
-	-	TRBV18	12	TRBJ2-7	TGTGCCAGCTCAGTCGTGGAATACGAGCAGTACTTC	CASSVVEYEQYF
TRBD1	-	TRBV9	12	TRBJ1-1	TGTGCCAGCAGCGAGGGGGACAGGGCAGCTTTCTTT	CASSEGDRAAFF
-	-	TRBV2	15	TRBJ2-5	TGTGCCAGCAGTGAAGCGCGGCAGGGTGGGGAGACCCAGTACTTC	CASSEARQGGETQYF
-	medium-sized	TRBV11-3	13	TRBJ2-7	TGTGCCAGCAGCTTATTCCTTGGGGGCGAGCAGTACTTC	CASSLFLGGEQYF
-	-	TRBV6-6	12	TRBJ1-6	TGTGCCAGCAGGCGAGGTGGTTCACCCCTCCACTTT	CASRRGGSPLHF
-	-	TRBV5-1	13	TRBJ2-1	TGCGCCAGCAGCTTGGTTCTTTACAATGAGCAGTTCTTC	CASSLVLYNEQFF
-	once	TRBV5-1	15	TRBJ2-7	TGCGCCAGCAGCTTGATGGCGGGGTCGTTCTACGAGCAGTACTTC	CASSLMAGSFYEQYF
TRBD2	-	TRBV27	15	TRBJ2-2	TGTGCCAGCAGTCAGCGGGGGGGCGACACCGGGGAGCTGTTTTTT	CASSQRGGDTGELFF
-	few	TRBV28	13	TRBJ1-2	TGTGCCAGCAGCCGGGGCGGTCACTATGGCTACACCTTC	CASSRGGHYGYTF
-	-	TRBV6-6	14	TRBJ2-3	TGTGCCAGCAGTTACCCTGATGAAAGGCCAGGGTTCTATTTT	CASSYPDERPGFYF
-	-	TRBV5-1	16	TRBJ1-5	TGCGCCAGCAGCTTGGAGGGGAACGGGACCAATCAGCCCCAGCATTTT	CASSLEGNGTNQPQHF
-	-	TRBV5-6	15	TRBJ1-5	TGTGCCAGCAGCTTACGGCGGGCCCGCAATCAGCCCCAGCATTTT	CASSLRRARNQPQHF
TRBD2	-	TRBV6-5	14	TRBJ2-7	TGTGCCAGCAGTTATGGGAGGGGAATTTACGAGCAGTACTTC	CASSYGRGIYEQYF
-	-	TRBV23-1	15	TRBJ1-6	TGCGCCAGCAAAAGGGGAGGCTCCTATAATTCACCCCTCCACTTT	CASKRGGSYNSPLHF